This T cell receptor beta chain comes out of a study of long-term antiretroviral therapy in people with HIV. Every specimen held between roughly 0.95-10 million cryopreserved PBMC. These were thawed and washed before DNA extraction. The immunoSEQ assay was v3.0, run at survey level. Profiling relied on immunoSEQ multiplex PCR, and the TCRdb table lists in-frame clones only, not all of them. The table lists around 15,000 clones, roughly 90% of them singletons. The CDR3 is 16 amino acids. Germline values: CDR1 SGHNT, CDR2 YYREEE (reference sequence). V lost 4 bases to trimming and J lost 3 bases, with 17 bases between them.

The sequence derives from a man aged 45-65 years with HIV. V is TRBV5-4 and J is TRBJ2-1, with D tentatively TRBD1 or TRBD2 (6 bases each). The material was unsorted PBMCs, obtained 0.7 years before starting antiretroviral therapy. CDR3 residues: CASSTREGGGYNEQFF. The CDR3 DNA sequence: TGTGCCAGCAGCACCCGAGAGGGGGGAGGCTACAATGAGCAGTTCTTC.